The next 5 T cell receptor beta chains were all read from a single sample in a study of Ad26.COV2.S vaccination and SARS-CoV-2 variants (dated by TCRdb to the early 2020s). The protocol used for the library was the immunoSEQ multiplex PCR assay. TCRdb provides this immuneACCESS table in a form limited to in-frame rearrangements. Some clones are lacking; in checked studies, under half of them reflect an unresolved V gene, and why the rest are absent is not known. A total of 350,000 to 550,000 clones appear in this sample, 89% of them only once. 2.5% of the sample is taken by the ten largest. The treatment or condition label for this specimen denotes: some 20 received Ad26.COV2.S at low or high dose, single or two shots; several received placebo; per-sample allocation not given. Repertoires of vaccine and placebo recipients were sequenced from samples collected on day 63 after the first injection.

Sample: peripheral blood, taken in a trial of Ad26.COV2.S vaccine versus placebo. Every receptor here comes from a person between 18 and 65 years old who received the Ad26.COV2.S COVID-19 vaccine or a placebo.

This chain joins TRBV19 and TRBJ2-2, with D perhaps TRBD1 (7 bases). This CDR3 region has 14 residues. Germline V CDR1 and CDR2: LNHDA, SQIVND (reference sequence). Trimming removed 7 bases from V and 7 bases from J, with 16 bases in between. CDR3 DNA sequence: TGTGCCAGTAAATCGACAGGGCGGGGCGGGGAGCTGTTTTTT. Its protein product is CASKSTGRGGELFF.

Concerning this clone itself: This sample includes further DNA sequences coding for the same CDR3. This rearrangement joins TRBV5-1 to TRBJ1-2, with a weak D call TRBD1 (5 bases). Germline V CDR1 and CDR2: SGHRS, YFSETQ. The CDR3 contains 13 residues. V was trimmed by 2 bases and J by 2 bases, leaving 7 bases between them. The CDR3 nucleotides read TGCGCCAGCAGCTTAGAGGGGAACTATGGCTACACCTTC. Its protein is CASSLEGNYGYTF.

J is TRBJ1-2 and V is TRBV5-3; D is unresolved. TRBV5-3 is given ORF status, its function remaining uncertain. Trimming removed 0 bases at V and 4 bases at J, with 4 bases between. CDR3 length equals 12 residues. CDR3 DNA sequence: TGTGCCAGAAGCTTGGGGGCCTATGGCTACACCTTC. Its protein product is CARSLGAYGYTF.

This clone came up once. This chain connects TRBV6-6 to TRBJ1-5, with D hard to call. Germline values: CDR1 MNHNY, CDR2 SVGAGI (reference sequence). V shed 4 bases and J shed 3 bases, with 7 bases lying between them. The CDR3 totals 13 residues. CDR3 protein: CASSLWFNQPQHF. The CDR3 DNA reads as TGTGCCAGCAGTTTATGGTTCAATCAGCCCCAGCATTTT.

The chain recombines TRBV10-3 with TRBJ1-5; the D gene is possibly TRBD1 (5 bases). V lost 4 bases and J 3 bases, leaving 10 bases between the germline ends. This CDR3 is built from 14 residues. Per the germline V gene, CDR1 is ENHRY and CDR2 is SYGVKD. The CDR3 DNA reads TGTGCCATCAGTGGGGGAGGGGTCAATCAGCCCCAGCATTTT. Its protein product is CAISGGGVNQPQHF.